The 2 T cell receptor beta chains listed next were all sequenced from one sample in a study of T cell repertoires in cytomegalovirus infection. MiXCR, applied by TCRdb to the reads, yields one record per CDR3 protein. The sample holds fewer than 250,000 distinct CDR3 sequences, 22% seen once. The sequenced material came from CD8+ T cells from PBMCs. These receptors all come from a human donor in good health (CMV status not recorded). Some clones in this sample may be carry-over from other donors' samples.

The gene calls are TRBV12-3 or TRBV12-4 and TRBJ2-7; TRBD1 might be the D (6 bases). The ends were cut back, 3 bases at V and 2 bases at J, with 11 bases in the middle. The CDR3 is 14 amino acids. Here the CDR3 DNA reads TGTGCCAGCAGTTTCCTTAAGGGGGCCTACGAGCAGTACTTC. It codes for CASSFLKGAYEQYF.

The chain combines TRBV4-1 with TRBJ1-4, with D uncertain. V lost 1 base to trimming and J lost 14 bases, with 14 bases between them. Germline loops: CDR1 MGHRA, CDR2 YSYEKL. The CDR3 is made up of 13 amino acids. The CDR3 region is CASSQGAADGLFF. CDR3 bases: TGCGCCAGCAGCCAAGGGGCCGCGGATGGGCTGTTTTTT.